Listed below are T cell receptor beta chains from one sample, sequenced in a study of blood T cell repertoires in COVID-19. TCRdb's table, derived via immunoSEQ multiplex PCR, lists solely in-frame clones and lacks some. The sample yields some 150,000 clones, approximately 84% seen once. Sequenced input: peripheral blood. All receptors come from a man in his forties or fifties who had recovered from COVID-19. CDR3s include the opening cysteine and the closing phenylalanine or tryptophan. A D gene is named only where the DNA matches it firmly. Clone sizes are given selectively: once, few, many, or a class where the clone is expanded.

v_call,clone_size,j_call,cdr3_length,d_call,cdr3_aa,cdr3_nt
TRBV6-2/TRBV6-3,.,TRBJ2-3,13,.,CASSYSRVDTQYF,TGTGCCAGCAGTTACTCGAGGGTAGATACGCAGTATTTT
TRBV9,.,TRBJ2-5,14,.,CASSPWDSGKTQYF,TGTGCCAGCAGCCCTTGGGATAGCGGAAAGACCCAGTACTTC
TRBV19,.,TRBJ1-6,16,TRBD1,CASSTPRQGVRSPLHF,TGTGCCAGTAGTACCCCCCGACAGGGGGTAAGATCACCCCTCCACTTT
TRBV10-3,.,TRBJ2-5,15,TRBD1,CAISEWTGDQETQYF,TGTGCCATCAGTGAGTGGACAGGGGACCAAGAGACCCAGTACTTC
TRBV10-3,.,TRBJ2-7,13,.,CAISESRGYEQYF,TGTGCCATCAGTGAGTCTCGGGGCTACGAGCAGTACTTC
TRBV7-9,once,TRBJ2-7,12,.,CASSSLTVEQYF,TGTGCCAGCAGTTCCCTAACCGTCGAGCAGTACTTC
TRBV11-1,.,TRBJ2-1,16,.,CASSFTRSSSYNEQFF,TGTGCCAGCAGCTTCACCCGCTCGAGCTCCTACAATGAGCAGTTCTTC
TRBV24-1,.,TRBJ2-3,14,.,CATSGPRNTDTQYF,TGTGCCACCAGTGGCCCCAGGAACACAGATACGCAGTATTTT
TRBV7-6,.,TRBJ1-4,15,.,CASSLGDWPNEKLFF,TGTGCCAGCAGCTTAGGGGACTGGCCTAATGAAAAACTGTTTTTT
TRBV5-4,.,TRBJ1-3,16,.,CASSLRGPNSGNTIYF,TGTGCCAGCAGCTTGAGAGGGCCTAACTCTGGAAACACCATATATTTT
TRBV4-3,.,TRBJ1-1,13,TRBD1,CASSPGTADKAFF,TGCGCCAGCAGTCCCGGGACAGCGGACAAAGCTTTCTTT
TRBV6-6,.,TRBJ1-6,14,TRBD1,CASSGTGGNSPLHF,TGTGCCAGCAGTGGGACAGGGGGAAATTCACCCCTCCACTTT
TRBV7-9,.,TRBJ2-1,18,TRBD1,CASSLFEEAQGKGNEQFF,TGTGCCAGCAGCTTATTTGAGGAGGCACAGGGGAAGGGCAATGAGCAGTTCTTC
TRBV7-2,.,TRBJ2-2,13,.,CASSFQGTGELFF,TGTGCCAGCAGCTTCCAGGGGACCGGGGAGCTGTTTTTT
TRBV27,.,TRBJ2-5,15,.,CASSSYREYQETQYF,TGTGCCAGCAGTTCTTACAGGGAGTACCAAGAGACCCAGTACTTC
TRBV6-1,.,TRBJ2-7,14,.,CASSYGGSLNEQYF,TGTGCCAGCAGTTATGGGGGGTCTCTCAACGAGCAGTACTTC
TRBV9,.,TRBJ2-7,14,.,CASSVGGSSYEQYF,TGTGCCAGCAGCGTAGGCGGCAGCTCCTACGAGCAGTACTTC
TRBV24-1,.,TRBJ2-1,16,TRBD2,CATSVRSSGRDNEQFF,TGTGCCACCAGTGTAAGGTCTAGCGGACGAGACAATGAGCAGTTCTTC
TRBV9,.,TRBJ1-4,15,.,CASSVSQGQNEKLFF,TGTGCCAGCAGCGTAAGTCAGGGTCAAAATGAAAAACTGTTTTTT
TRBV24-1,once,TRBJ2-7,14,.,CATSRGSGTYEQYF,TGTGCCACCAGTCGGGGTTCAGGAACGTACGAGCAGTACTTC
TRBV30,.,TRBJ2-7,16,.,CAWSRLDVRGDYEQYF,TGTGCCTGGAGCAGACTGGACGTTCGCGGGGACTACGAGCAGTACTTC
TRBV27,.,TRBJ2-3,18,TRBD2,CASSLGAGGITSTDTQYF,TGTGCCAGCAGTTTAGGAGCGGGGGGCATTACTTCCACAGATACGCAGTATTTT
TRBV6-5,few,TRBJ1-2,13,.,CASLSPGVYGYTF,TGTGCCAGCTTGTCCCCAGGGGTCTATGGCTACACCTTC
TRBV4-1,.,TRBJ2-1,14,TRBD2,CASSQAGTTNEQFF,TGCGCCAGCAGCCAGGCCGGGACTACAAATGAGCAGTTCTTC